The T cell receptor (beta chain) under discussion was sequenced for a study of blood T cell repertoires in COVID-19. About the study: There were acute and convalescent COVID-19 samples, and they came from the United States, Italy and Spain. Sample material is recorded as cDNA or gDNA derived from T cells, B-cell-depleted T cells, or PBMCs.

Original processing notes: Estimation of nucleated cell counts relied on the amplification of reference gene primers. TCRdb's copy holds only in-frame clones and misses some; the assay was immunoSEQ multiplex PCR. V and J calls and clone size come straight from that table; D and trimming were deduced from the DNA. In the table there are 200,000 to 250,000 clones, around 85% of which are singletons. Patients of the Seattle cohort, enrolled during active infection, were followed longitudinally. CDR1 and CDR2 from the germline V gene are LNHDA and SQIVND (reference sequence). The CDR3 contains 14 residues. The germline V and J ends were trimmed by 5 bases and 3 bases, with 11 bases remaining between them.

This chain links TRBV19 with TRBJ1-5; no definite D call. This TCR came from a woman between 70 and 85 years old with COVID-19, enrolled during active disease. The sample was peripheral blood. CDR3 sequence (DNA): TGTGCCAGTAGTCCCTTGACATTCAATCAGCCCCAGCATTTT. This codes for CASSPLTFNQPQHF.